This paragraph reports one T cell receptor beta chain. TCRdb reanalyzed the 5' RACE reads and collapses them to one entry per CDR3 protein, without DNA. The sample's table shows roughly 100,000 distinct CDR3 sequences. This record comes from a study of monozygotic twins with inflammatory bowel disease. CDR1 is SNHLY and CDR2 is FYNNEI in the germline V gene. This CDR3 has 11 amino acids. The J gene is TRBJ2-7, the V gene TRBV2. The sequenced sample was blood. The TCR was taken from a human donor with ulcerative colitis or Crohn's disease, or a healthy co-twin of an affected twin (not recorded which). The CDR3 here is CASRATYEQYF.